This is a list of T cell receptor beta chains from one sample in a study of regulatory T cells in long-lasting Graves disease. MiXCR, applied by TCRdb to the multiplex PCR reads, yields one record per CDR3 protein. Among about 540,000 distinct CDR3 sequences listed, less than 15% were seen once. The sample was also linked to a second study, of T cells in Graves' hyperthyroidism and ophthalmopathy.

Material: peripheral blood mononuclear cells (PBMCs), obtained at new diagnosis, from a patient treated with antithyroid drugs. These receptors were obtained from a man aged 25-45 years with Graves disease. CDR3s include the opening cysteine and the closing phenylalanine or tryptophan. Fields, in order: CDR3 length, V gene, D gene, clone size, J gene, CDR3 DNA, CDR3 protein. The D gene is left open where the match is weak. Where a row states a size, it is once, few, many or the class of an expanded clone; other rows omit it.

length: 14; V: TRBV12-5; D: TRBD1; size: NA; J: TRBJ1-5; DNA: TGTGCTAGTGGTACCGGGACAGCGGTCCAGCCCCAGCATTTT; CDR3: CASGTGTAVQPQHF
length: 16; V: TRBV28; D: NA; size: many; J: TRBJ2-7; DNA: TGTGCCAGCAGCCCTCTAAGGGGGATAAGCTCCTACGAGCAGTACTTC; CDR3: CASSPLRGISSYEQYF
length: 12; V: TRBV24-1; D: NA; size: NA; J: TRBJ1-2; DNA: TGTGCCACCAGTGGTTCAGGGTTTGGCTACACCTTC; CDR3: CATSGSGFGYTF
length: 14; V: TRBV2; D: NA; size: NA; J: TRBJ2-2; DNA: TGTGCCAGCAGAGTCTACAGCTCCACCGGGGAGCTGTTTTTT; CDR3: CASRVYSSTGELFF
length: 15; V: TRBV27; D: NA; size: many; J: TRBJ2-7; DNA: TGTGCCAGCAGTCTCACAGCCGTGAGCTCCTACGAGCAGTACTTC; CDR3: CASSLTAVSSYEQYF
length: 14; V: TRBV4-1; D: NA; size: few; J: TRBJ1-5; DNA: TGCGCCAGCAGCCCTCCGGGTGGTAAACAGCCCCAGCATTTT; CDR3: CASSPPGGKQPQHF
length: 15; V: TRBV12-3/TRBV12-4; D: TRBD2; size: many; J: TRBJ2-7; DNA: TGTGCCAGCAGCCCGGGACTAGCGGGAGCTGGGGAGCAGTACTTC; CDR3: CASSPGLAGAGEQYF
length: 14; V: TRBV28; D: TRBD1; size: many; J: TRBJ2-7; DNA: TGTGCCAGCAGATCCAGGGGGTCGGCGTACGAGCAGTACTTC; CDR3: CASRSRGSAYEQYF
length: 15; V: TRBV27; D: TRBD1; size: many; J: TRBJ1-5; DNA: TGTGCCAGCAGTCCTGGACAGGTGGGGAATCGGCCCCAGCATTTT; CDR3: CASSPGQVGNRPQHF
length: 15; V: TRBV11-2; D: TRBD1; size: many; J: TRBJ1-6; DNA: TGTGCCAGCAGCTTAGCGACAGGGGGCGGTTCACCCCTCCACTTT; CDR3: CASSLATGGGSPLHF
length: 15; V: TRBV20-1; D: TRBD2; size: many; J: TRBJ2-3; DNA: TGCAGTGCTGTATCCGGGACTAGCGCTACAGATACGCAGTATTTT; CDR3: CSAVSGTSATDTQYF
length: 13; V: TRBV5-1; D: NA; size: many; J: TRBJ2-1; DNA: TGCGCCAGCAGCTTGGCGATTAGAAATGAGCAGTTCTTC; CDR3: CASSLAIRNEQFF
length: 16; V: TRBV19; D: TRBD2; size: many; J: TRBJ2-7; DNA: TGTGCCAGTAGGCAAATAGGACTAGCGGGAATCTACGAGCAGTACTTC; CDR3: CASRQIGLAGIYEQYF
length: 14; V: TRBV29-1; D: TRBD2; size: NA; J: TRBJ2-3; DNA: TGCAGCGTTATTCTAGCGGGAGTACCAGATACGCAGTATTTT; CDR3: CSVILAGVPDTQYF
length: 14; V: TRBV10-3; D: TRBD1; size: many; J: TRBJ1-2; DNA: TGTGCCATCAGTGGGGACAGGGGGATCTATGGCTACACCTTC; CDR3: CAISGDRGIYGYTF
length: 16; V: TRBV4-1; D: NA; size: NA; J: TRBJ1-1; DNA: TGCGCCAGCAGCCAAGATCAGGACAGTCTTAACACTGAAGCTTTCTTT; CDR3: CASSQDQDSLNTEAFF
length: 18; V: TRBV7-9; D: TRBD2; size: few; J: TRBJ2-7; DNA: TGTGCCAGCAGCTTAACAGCTCTAGCGGGAGGAGCTAACTACGAGCAGTACTTC; CDR3: CASSLTALAGGANYEQYF
length: 14; V: TRBV28; D: TRBD2; size: many; J: TRBJ2-2; DNA: TGTGCCAGCACCCCGGGACTAATGGTCGGGGAGCTGTTTTTT; CDR3: CASTPGLMVGELFF
length: 11; V: TRBV12-3/TRBV12-4; D: NA; size: NA; J: TRBJ2-1; DNA: TGTGCCAGCAGTTTGATCCGGGAGCAGTTCTTC; CDR3: CASSLIREQFF
length: 16; V: TRBV6-2/TRBV6-3; D: TRBD1; size: NA; J: TRBJ1-1; DNA: TGTGCCAGCAGTTATCGACAGGGGGCTGGCGTCACTGAAGCTTTCTTT; CDR3: CASSYRQGAGVTEAFF
length: 16; V: TRBV27; D: TRBD1; size: many; J: TRBJ2-5; DNA: TGTGCCAGCAGTTTAGATAGGACAGGCCGCGGGGAGACCCAGTACTTC; CDR3: CASSLDRTGRGETQYF
length: 13; V: TRBV5-8; D: NA; size: many; J: TRBJ2-1; DNA: TGTGCCAGCATCAGGGACCTTCGGGATGAGCAGTTCTTC; CDR3: CASIRDLRDEQFF
length: 12; V: TRBV29-1; D: NA; size: many; J: TRBJ1-2; DNA: TGCAGCGTTGAAGGGTGGGACTATGGCTACACCTTC; CDR3: CSVEGWDYGYTF
length: 14; V: TRBV7-9; D: NA; size: once; J: TRBJ2-5; DNA: TGTGCCCTAGGGTGGGGTTCGGTACGGGAGACCCAGTACTTC; CDR3: CALGWGSVRETQYF
length: 15; V: TRBV12-3/TRBV12-4; D: NA; size: many; J: TRBJ1-5; DNA: TGTGCCAGCAGTAGGGCGGCGTCAGGTGACCAGCCCCAGCATTTT; CDR3: CASSRAASGDQPQHF
length: 15; V: TRBV7-6; D: TRBD2; size: NA; J: TRBJ2-3; DNA: TGTGCCAGCAGCTTAGCGGGAGGGGTTACAGATACGCAGTATTTT; CDR3: CASSLAGGVTDTQYF
length: 16; V: TRBV20-1; D: NA; size: NA; J: TRBJ2-2; DNA: TGCAGTGCTAGAGTCGGCGGAGGAATGAACACCGGGGAGCTGTTTTTT; CDR3: CSARVGGGMNTGELFF
length: 14; V: TRBV19; D: NA; size: many; J: TRBJ2-7; DNA: TGTGCCAGTAGGCCCGCTTCTTACTCCTACGAGCAGTACTTC; CDR3: CASRPASYSYEQYF
length: 13; V: TRBV20-1; D: NA; size: NA; J: TRBJ1-2; DNA: TGCAGTGCTAGTCATTGGGTGGACTATGGCTACACCTTC; CDR3: CSASHWVDYGYTF
length: 15; V: TRBV14; D: NA; size: few; J: TRBJ2-1; DNA: TGTGCCAGCAGCCAAGAGGGTAGCTCCTACAATGAGCAGTTCTTC; CDR3: CASSQEGSSYNEQFF
length: 15; V: TRBV6-2/TRBV6-3; D: TRBD1; size: many; J: TRBJ2-1; DNA: TGTGCCAGCAGTTACTCGAGCAGGGGGCGCGATGAGCAGTTCTTC; CDR3: CASSYSSRGRDEQFF
length: 14; V: TRBV18; D: NA; size: many; J: TRBJ1-1; DNA: TGTGCCAGCTCACCAATTAGGGAGAACACTGAAGCTTTCTTT; CDR3: CASSPIRENTEAFF
length: 17; V: TRBV20-1; D: NA; size: NA; J: TRBJ2-3; DNA: TGCAGTGCTAGTCCCTGGGGAGGAGGGCCCCGCACAGATACGCAGTATTTT; CDR3: CSASPWGGGPRTDTQYF
length: 16; V: TRBV12-3/TRBV12-4; D: TRBD2; size: many; J: TRBJ2-1; DNA: TGTGCCAGCAGCGTGGGACTAGCGGGAACCTTTGGGGAGCAGTTCTTC; CDR3: CASSVGLAGTFGEQFF
length: 14; V: TRBV5-1; D: NA; size: few; J: TRBJ2-5; DNA: TGCGCCAGCAGTTTACAAGCGGGTCCAGAGACCCAGTACTTC; CDR3: CASSLQAGPETQYF